Below are 12 T cell receptor beta chains sequenced from a single sample in a study of post-analysis software for immune sequencing data. General study points: With TRBV5-6, TRBV5-1 and TRBV20-1 included, 5 or 6 TRBV segments were more frequent in patients than in controls.

The antigens of these receptors remain unknown. The TCR beta cDNA libraries carried unique molecular identifiers. In TCRdb, the PCR reads were re-called with MiXCR into one record per CDR3 protein. The data show some 800,000 distinct CDR3 sequences, around 45% seen once. The specimen sequenced was blood. The receptors were gathered from a girl aged 5-17 years with multiple sclerosis.

V gene TRBV11-2 combines with J gene TRBJ2-7; perhaps TRBD1 as D (6 bases). The CDR3 runs 16 residues. Between the trimmed V and J ends, which lost 1 base and 3 bases, there was a span of 16 bases. Germline values: CDR1 SGHAT, CDR2 FQNNGV. The CDR3 DNA reads TGTGCCAGCAGCTTAGGCCCCGCACAGGGTGTCTACGAGCAGTACTTC. Its translation: CASSLGPAQGVYEQYF. Together with reference TRBV11-2 and TRBJ2-7, the CDR3 gives the full variable domain: EAGVAQSPRYKIIEKRQSVAFWCNPISGHATLYWYQQILGQGPKLLIQFQNNGVVDDSQLPKDRFSAERLKGVDSTLKIQPAKLEDSAVYLCASSLGPAQGVYEQYFGPGTRLTVT.

The V gene is TRBV30, the J gene TRBJ1-4; perhaps TRBD1 as D (5 bases). Deletions cut 1 base from V and 8 bases from J, with 14 bases between. Germline CDR1 reads GTSNPN; CDR2 reads SVGIG (reference sequence). CDR3 length: 14 amino acids. The CDR3 DNA is TGTGCCTGGAGTGGAGGGGCATGGGGCGAAAAACTGTTTTTT. Encoded protein: CAWSGGAWGEKLFF.

The chain has TRBV6-1 and TRBJ2-5; TRBD1 might be the D (6 bases). Germline values: CDR1 MNHNS, CDR2 SASEGT. There are 15 residues in the CDR3. The V and J ends lost 7 bases and 2 bases respectively, with 17 bases between them. The CDR3 here is CASIRAGQSQETQYF. The CDR3 DNA follows: TGTGCCAGCATACGGGCCGGACAGTCACAAGAGACCCAGTACTTC.

This sequence joins TRBV7-2 and TRBJ1-3, with D perhaps matching TRBD1 (5 bases). CDR1 is SGHTA, CDR2 FQGNSA, per germline. V lost 3 bases, J lost 2 bases, and 11 bases lay in between. This CDR3 comprises 15 residues. In DNA, the CDR3 is TGTGCCAGCAGCTTTTTAGGGACGCCTGGAAACACCATATATTTT. Translated: CASSFLGTPGNTIYF.

The chain links TRBV12-3 or TRBV12-4 to TRBJ2-5; D is perhaps TRBD1 or TRBD2 (5 bases each). CDR3 length: 14 residues. The V gene lost 1 base and the J gene lost 10 bases, with 16 bases spanning the gap. The CDR3 is CASSLGRDRGHQYF. CDR3 coding DNA: TGTGCCAGCAGTTTAGGACGGGACCGAGGGCACCAGTACTTC.

This clonotype appeared a single time. This chain links TRBV6-5 with TRBJ1-1, with a tentative D call TRBD1 (6 bases). Germline-derived CDR1 and CDR2 are MNHEY and SVGAGI. The ends were cut back, 8 bases at V and 6 bases at J, with 19 bases in the middle. The CDR3 loop spans 14 amino acids. CDR3 DNA: TGTGCCAGCGGTACGCTGGGGGCAAGGGCTGAAGCTTTCTTT. Its protein is CASGTLGARAEAFF.

This chain uses TRBV7-2 with TRBJ2-7; TRBD2 might be the D (7 bases). This CDR3 contains 16 residues. Germline values: CDR1 SGHTA, CDR2 FQGNSA. V was pared by 1 base and J by 2 bases, with 15 bases between. The CDR3 loop reads CASSLGGGAGAYEQYF. CDR3 in DNA: TGTGCCAGCAGCTTAGGAGGGGGGGCGGGAGCCTACGAGCAGTACTTC.

This chain links TRBV7-3 with TRBJ2-3; 7 bases align to TRBD1. Trimming at V came to 3 bases and at J to 2 bases, leaving 5 bases not matched to a gene. This CDR3 spans 15 amino acids. Germline V lookup: CDR1 SGHTA, CDR2 FQGTGA. The CDR3 DNA reads as TGTGCCAGCAGCTTTAGGGGGCTCCCCACAGATACGCAGTATTTT. Translating it yields CASSFRGLPTDTQYF.

This clonotype was seen a handful of times. The chain couples TRBV4-2 to TRBJ2-1; 7 bases are a match to TRBD2. This CDR3 has 17 amino acids. Germline V gene lookup returns CDR1 LGHNA and CDR2 YNFKEQ. Trimming took 0 bases from V and 6 from J; bases not matched to a gene: 11. The chain's CDR3 is CASSQDRDWEGGNEQFF. CDR3 in DNA: TGTGCCAGCAGCCAAGATCGGGACTGGGAGGGAGGCAATGAGCAGTTCTTC.

This clonotype was seen more than once but under ten times. The chain recombines TRBV12-3 or TRBV12-4 with TRBJ2-3, with 9 bases lining up with TRBD2. With 5 bases clipped from V and 5 bases from J, the junction kept 8 bases outside the gene matches. CDR3 length equals 15 residues. CDR3 DNA sequence: TGTGCCAGCAGTCTGCGGGAGGGCTCTGTAGATACGCAGTATTTT. Translating gives CASSLREGSVDTQYF.

The chain couples TRBV12-3 or TRBV12-4 to TRBJ2-5; D is possibly TRBD1 (6 bases). The J call could be wrong; TRBJ2-7 is a better fit for the DNA end. The CDR3 covers 13 residues. Here the CDR3 DNA reads TGTGCCAGCAGTTTAACAGGGTTCCGCGAGCAGTACTTC. Protein product: CASSLTGFREQYF.

This clonotype was seen more than once but under ten times. The chain uses TRBV29-1 and TRBJ2-3; maybe TRBD2 (6 bases). The V end was cut by 7 bases, the J end by 1 base, with 15 bases between. This CDR3 comprises 14 residues. Germline assignment: CDR1 SQVTM and CDR2 ANQGSEA. CDR3: CSAVAASGTDTQYF. In DNA form, the CDR3 reads TGCAGCGCCGTCGCAGCTAGCGGCACAGATACGCAGTATTTT.